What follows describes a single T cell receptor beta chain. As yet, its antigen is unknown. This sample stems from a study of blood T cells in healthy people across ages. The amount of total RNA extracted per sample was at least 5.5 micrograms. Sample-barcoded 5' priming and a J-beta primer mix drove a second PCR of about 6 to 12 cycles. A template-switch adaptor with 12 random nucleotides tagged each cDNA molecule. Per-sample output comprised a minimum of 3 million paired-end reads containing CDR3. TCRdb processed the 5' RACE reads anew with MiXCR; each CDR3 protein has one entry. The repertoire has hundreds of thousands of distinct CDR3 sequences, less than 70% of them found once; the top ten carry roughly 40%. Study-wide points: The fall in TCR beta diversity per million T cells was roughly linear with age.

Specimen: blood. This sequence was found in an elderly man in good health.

CDR3 sequence: CAITGTGAGADGYTF. For the CDR3, the DNA is TGTGCCATCACCGGGACAGGGGCAGGGGCGGACGGCTACACCTTC. The rearrangement uses TRBV12-3 or TRBV12-4 and TRBJ1-2; 10 nucleotides align to TRBD1. Trimming at V came to 10 bases and at J to 8 bases, leaving 16 bases not matched to a gene. The CDR3 is made up of 15 amino acids.